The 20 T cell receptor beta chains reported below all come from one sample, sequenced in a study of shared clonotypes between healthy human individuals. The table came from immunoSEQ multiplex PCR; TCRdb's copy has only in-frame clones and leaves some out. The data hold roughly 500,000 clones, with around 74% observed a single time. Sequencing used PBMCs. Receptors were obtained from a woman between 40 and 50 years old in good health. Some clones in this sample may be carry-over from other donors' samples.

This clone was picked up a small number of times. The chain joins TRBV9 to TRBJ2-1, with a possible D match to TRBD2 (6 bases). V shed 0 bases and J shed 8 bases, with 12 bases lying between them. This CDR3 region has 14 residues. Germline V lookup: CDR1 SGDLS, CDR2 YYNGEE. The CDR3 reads CASSVGLVYDEQFF. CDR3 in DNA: TGTGCCAGCAGCGTAGGACTAGTATATGATGAGCAGTTCTTC. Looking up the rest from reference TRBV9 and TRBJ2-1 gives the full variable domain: DSGVTQTPKHLITATGQRVTLRCSPRSGDLSVYWYQQSLDQGLQFLIQYYNGEERAKGNILERFSAQQFPDLHSELNLSSLELGDSALYFCASSVGLVYDEQFFGPGTRLTVL.

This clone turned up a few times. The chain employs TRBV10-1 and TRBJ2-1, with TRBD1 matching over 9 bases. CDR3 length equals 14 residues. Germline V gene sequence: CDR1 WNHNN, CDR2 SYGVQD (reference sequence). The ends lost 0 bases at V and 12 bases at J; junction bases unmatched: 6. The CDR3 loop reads CASSESGTGRWQFF. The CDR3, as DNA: TGCGCCAGCAGTGAGTCGGGGACAGGGAGGTGGCAGTTCTTC.

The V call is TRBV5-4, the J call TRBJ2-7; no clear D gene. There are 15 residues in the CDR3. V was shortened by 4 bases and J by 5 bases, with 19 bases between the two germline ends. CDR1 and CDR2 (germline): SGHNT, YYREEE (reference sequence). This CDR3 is CASSPRPGPNDEQYF. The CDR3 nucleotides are TGTGCCAGCAGCCCCCGCCCGGGCCCGAATGACGAGCAGTACTTC. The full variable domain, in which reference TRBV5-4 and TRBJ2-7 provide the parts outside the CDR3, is ETGVTQSPTHLIKTRGQQVTLRCSSQSGHNTVSWYQQALGQGPQFIFQYYREEENGRGNFPPRFSGLQFPNYSSELNVNALELDDSALYLCASSPRPGPNDEQYFGPGTRLTVT.

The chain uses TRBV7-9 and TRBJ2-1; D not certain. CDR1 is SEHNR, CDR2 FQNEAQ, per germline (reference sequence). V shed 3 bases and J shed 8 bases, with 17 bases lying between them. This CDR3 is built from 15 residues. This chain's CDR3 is CASSFQVRRPDEQFF. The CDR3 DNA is TGTGCCAGCAGCTTCCAAGTTCGGCGTCCGGATGAGCAGTTCTTC.

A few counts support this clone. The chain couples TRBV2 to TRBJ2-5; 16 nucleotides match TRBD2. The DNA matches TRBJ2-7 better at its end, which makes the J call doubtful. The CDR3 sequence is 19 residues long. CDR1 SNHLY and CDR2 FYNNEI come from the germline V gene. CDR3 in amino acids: CASTRGTSGRAVSEAEQYF. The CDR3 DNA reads TGTGCCAGCACTCGGGGGACTAGCGGGAGGGCCGTCTCCGAGGCCGAGCAGTACTTC.

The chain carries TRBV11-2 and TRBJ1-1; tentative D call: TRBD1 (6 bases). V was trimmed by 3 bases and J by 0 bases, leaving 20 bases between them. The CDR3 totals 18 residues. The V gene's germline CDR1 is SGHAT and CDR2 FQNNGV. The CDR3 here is CASSFGFYGTNMNTEAFF. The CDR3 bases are TGTGCCAGCAGCTTTGGTTTTTACGGGACAAACATGAACACTGAAGCTTTCTTT.

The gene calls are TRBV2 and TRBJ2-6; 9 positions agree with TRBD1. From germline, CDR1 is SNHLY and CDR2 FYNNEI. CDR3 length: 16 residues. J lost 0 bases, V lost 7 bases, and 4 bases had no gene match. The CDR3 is CASKKDRGSGANVLTF. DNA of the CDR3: TGTGCCAGCAAAAAGGACAGGGGCTCTGGGGCCAACGTCCTGACTTTC.

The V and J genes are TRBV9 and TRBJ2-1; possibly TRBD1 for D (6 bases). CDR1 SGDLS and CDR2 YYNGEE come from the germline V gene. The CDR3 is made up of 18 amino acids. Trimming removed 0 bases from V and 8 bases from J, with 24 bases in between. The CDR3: CASSVVALGTRHRDEQFF. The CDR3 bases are TGTGCCAGCAGCGTAGTGGCCCTTGGGACCAGACACAGGGATGAGCAGTTCTTC.

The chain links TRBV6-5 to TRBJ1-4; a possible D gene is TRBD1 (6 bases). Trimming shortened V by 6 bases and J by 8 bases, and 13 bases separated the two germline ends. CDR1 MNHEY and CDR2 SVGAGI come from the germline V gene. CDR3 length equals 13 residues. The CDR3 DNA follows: TGTGCCAGCAGAAGGACAGTTCGGGAAAAACTGTTTTTT. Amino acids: CASRRTVREKLFF.

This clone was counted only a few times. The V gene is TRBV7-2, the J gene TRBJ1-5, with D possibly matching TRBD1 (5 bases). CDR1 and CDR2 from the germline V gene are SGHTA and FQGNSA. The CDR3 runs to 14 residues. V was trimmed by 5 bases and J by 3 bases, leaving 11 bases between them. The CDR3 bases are TGTGCCAGCAGCAGGGACTGGGCCAATCAGCCCCAGCATTTT. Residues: CASSRDWANQPQHF.

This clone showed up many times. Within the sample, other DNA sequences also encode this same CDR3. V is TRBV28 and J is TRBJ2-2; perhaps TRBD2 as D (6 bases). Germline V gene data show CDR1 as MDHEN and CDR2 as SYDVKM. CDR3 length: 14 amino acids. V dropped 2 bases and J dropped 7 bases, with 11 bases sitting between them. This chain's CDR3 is CASSLALASGELFF. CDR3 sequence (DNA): TGTGCCAGCAGTTTAGCACTAGCCAGCGGGGAGCTGTTTTTT.

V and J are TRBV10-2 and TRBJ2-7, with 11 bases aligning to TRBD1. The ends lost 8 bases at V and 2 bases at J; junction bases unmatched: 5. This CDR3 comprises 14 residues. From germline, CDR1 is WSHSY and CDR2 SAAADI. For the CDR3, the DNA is TGCGCCAGCCGACGGGGACAGGGGGCCTACGAGCAGTACTTC. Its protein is CASRRGQGAYEQYF.

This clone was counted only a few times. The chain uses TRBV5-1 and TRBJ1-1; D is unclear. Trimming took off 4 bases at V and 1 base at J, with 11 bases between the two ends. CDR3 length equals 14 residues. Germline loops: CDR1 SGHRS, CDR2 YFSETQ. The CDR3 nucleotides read TGCGCCAGCAGCCGGGTAGGGCCGAACACTGAAGCTTTCTTT. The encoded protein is CASSRVGPNTEAFF.

In DNA, the CDR3 is TGTGCCAGCAGCTTAGATTTGGCGGGGCTTTACAATGAGCAGTTCTTC. It is translated as CASSLDLAGLYNEQFF. The chain uses TRBV7-9 and TRBJ2-1; tentative D call: TRBD2 (6 bases). Trimming shortened V by 1 base and J by 4 bases, and 14 bases separated the two germline ends. This CDR3 contains 16 residues. In germline, CDR1 is SEHNR, CDR2 FQNEAQ (reference sequence).

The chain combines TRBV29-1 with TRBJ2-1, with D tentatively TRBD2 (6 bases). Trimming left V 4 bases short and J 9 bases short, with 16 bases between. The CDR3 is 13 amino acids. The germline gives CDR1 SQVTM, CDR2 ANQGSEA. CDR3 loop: CSVASGVRFEQFF. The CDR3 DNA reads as TGCAGCGTTGCTTCGGGAGTTAGGTTTGAGCAGTTCTTC.

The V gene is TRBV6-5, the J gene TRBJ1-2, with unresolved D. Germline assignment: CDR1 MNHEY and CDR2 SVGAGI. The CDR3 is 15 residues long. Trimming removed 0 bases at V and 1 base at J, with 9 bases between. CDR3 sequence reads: CASSYSRRDNYGYTF. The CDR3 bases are TGTGCCAGCAGTTACTCGAGAAGGGATAACTATGGCTACACCTTC.

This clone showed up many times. The CDR3: CASSPRTGAGSGYTF. As DNA, the CDR3 is TGTGCCAGCAGCCCTCGGACAGGGGCGGGAAGTGGCTACACCTTC. The V call is TRBV9, the J call TRBJ1-2; 9 bases are a match to TRBD1. Per germline, CDR1 SGDLS and CDR2 YYNGEE. The CDR3 is made up of 15 amino acids. Trimming removed 4 bases from V and 7 bases from J; junction bases left unmatched: 11.

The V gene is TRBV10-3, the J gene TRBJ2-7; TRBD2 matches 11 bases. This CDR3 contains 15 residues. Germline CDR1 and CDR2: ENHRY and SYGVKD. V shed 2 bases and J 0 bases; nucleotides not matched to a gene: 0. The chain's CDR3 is CAISEGLAGSYEQYF. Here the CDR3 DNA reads TGTGCCATCAGTGAGGGACTAGCGGGCTCCTACGAGCAGTACTTC.

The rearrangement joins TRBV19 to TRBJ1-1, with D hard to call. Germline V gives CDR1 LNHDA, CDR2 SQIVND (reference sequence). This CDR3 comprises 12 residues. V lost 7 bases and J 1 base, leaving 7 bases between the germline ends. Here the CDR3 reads CASKEGNTEAFF. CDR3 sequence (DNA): TGTGCCAGTAAGGAGGGGAACACTGAAGCTTTCTTT.

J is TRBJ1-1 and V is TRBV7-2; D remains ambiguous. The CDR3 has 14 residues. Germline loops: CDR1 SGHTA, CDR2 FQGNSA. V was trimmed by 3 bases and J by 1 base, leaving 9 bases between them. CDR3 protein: CASSFVRTNTEAFF. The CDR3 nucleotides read TGTGCCAGCAGCTTCGTCAGGACGAACACTGAAGCTTTCTTT.